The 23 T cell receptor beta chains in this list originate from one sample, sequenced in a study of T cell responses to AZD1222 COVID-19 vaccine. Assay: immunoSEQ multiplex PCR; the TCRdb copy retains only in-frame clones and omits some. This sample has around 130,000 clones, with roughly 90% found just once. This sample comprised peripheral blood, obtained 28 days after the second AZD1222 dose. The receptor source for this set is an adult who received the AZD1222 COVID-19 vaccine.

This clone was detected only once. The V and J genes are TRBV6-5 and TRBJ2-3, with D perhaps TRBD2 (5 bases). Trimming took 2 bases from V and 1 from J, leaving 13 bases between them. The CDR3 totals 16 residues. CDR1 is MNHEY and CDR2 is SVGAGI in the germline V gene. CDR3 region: CASSYGLRAGTDTQYF. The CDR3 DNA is TGTGCCAGCAGTTACGGTCTGAGGGCGGGCACAGATACGCAGTATTTT.

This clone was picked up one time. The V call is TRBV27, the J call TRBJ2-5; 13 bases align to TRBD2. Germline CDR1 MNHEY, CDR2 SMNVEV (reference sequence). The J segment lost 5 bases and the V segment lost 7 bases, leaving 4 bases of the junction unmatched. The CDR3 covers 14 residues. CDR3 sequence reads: CASKLAGGLETQYF. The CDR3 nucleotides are TGTGCCAGCAAACTAGCGGGAGGGCTGGAGACCCAGTACTTC.

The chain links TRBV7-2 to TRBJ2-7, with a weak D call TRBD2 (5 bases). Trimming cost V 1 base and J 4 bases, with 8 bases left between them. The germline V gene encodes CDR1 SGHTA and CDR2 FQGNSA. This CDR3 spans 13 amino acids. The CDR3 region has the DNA TGTGCCAGCAGCTTAGAGCGGATTTACGAGCAGTACTTC. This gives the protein CASSLERIYEQYF.

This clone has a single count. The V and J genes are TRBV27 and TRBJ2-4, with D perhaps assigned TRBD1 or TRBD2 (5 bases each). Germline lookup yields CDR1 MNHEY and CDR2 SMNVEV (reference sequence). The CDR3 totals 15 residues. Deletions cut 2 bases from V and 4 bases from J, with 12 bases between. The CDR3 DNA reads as TGTGCCAGCAGTTTACAGGGACGAGGGAAAAACATTCAGTACTTC. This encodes CASSLQGRGKNIQYF.

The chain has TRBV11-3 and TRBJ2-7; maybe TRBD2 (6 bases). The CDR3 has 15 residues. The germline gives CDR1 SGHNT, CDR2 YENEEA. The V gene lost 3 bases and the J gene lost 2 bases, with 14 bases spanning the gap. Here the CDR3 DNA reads TGTGCCAGCAGCTTTGGGGCGGGAACTACCTACGAGCAGTACTTC. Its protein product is CASSFGAGTTYEQYF.

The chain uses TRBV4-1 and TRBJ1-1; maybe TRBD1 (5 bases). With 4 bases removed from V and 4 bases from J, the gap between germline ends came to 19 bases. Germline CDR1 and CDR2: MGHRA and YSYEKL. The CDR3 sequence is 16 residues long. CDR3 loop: CASSRQAGLGFTEAFF. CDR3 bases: TGCGCCAGCAGCCGACAAGCAGGGCTCGGGTTCACTGAAGCTTTCTTT.

Written as DNA, the CDR3 is TGTGCCAGCGGGAGGTCAGGGGGATACACTGAAGCTTTCTTT. It yields the protein CASGRSGGYTEAFF. The chain combines TRBV28 with TRBJ1-1; TRBD1 aligns across 7 bases. The V gene end was trimmed by 8 bases and the J gene end by 3 bases; junction bases not matched to a gene: 9. The CDR3 consists of 14 residues. CDR1 and CDR2 from the germline V gene are MDHEN and SYDVKM.

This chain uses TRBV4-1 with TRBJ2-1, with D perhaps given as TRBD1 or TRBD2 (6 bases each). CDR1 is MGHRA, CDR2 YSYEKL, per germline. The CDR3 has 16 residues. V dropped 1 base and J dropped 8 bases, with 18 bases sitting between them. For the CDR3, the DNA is TGCGCCAGCAGCCAAGTATACGGGAGTAAGGGGGATGAGCAGTTCTTC. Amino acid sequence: CASSQVYGSKGDEQFF.

The CDR3 here is CASSHESYEQYF. The CDR3 nucleotides read TGTGCCAGCAGCCACGAGTCCTACGAGCAGTACTTC. The V and J genes are TRBV3-1 (or the pseudogene TRBV3-2) and TRBJ2-7, with D unresolved. The CDR3 has 12 residues. Per germline, CDR1 LGHDT and CDR2 YNNKEL (reference sequence). V was shortened by 3 bases and J by 1 base, with 4 bases between the two germline ends.

CDR3: CASSPGTVSLWGYTF. The DNA of the CDR3 is TGTGCCAGCAGCCCCGGGACAGTATCTCTCTGGGGCTACACCTTC. V is TRBV6-5 and J is TRBJ1-2; 7 nucleotides agree with TRBD1. CDR1 is MNHEY, CDR2 SVGAGI, per germline. V lost 6 bases and J lost 8; bases outside the gene matches: 15. This CDR3 spans 15 amino acids.

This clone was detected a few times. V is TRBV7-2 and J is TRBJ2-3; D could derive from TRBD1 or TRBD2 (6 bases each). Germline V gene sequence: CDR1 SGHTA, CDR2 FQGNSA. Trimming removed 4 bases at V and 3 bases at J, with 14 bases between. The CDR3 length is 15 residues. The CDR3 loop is CASSSMGGRTDTQYF. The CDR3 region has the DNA TGTGCCAGCAGCTCTATGGGGGGCCGGACAGATACGCAGTATTTT.

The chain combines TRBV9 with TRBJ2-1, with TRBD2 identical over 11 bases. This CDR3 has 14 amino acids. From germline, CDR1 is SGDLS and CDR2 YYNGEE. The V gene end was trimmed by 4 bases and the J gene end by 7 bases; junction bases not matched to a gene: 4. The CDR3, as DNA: TGTGCCAGCAGCCCCCGGACTAGCGGGAATGAGCAGTTCTTC. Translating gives CASSPRTSGNEQFF.

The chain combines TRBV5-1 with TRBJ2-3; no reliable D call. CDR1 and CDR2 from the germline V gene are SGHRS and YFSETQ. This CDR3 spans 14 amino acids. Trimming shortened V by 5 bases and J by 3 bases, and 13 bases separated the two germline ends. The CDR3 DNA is TGCGCCAGCAGGCCAGACGGGTTGACAGATACGCAGTATTTT. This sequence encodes CASRPDGLTDTQYF. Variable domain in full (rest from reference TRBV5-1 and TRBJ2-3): KAGVTQTPRYLIKTRGQQVTLSCSPISGHRSVSWYQQTPGQGLQFLFEYFSETQRNKGNFPGRFSGRQFSNSRSEMNVSTLELGDSALYLCASRPDGLTDTQYFGPGTRLTVL.

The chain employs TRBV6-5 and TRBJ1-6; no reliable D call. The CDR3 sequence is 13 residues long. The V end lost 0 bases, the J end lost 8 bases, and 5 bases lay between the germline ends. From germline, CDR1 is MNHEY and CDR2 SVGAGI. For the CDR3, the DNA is TGTGCCAGCAGTTACTCGGCCCATTCACCCCTCCACTTT. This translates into CASSYSAHSPLHF.

CDR3 in amino acids: CASSFGGYGNTIYF. CDR3 DNA: TGTGCCAGCAGTTTCGGGGGTTATGGAAACACCATATATTTT. The V and J genes are TRBV27 and TRBJ1-3; D might be TRBD1 (5 bases). Germline assignment: CDR1 MNHEY and CDR2 SMNVEV (reference sequence). The CDR3 loop spans 14 amino acids. The ends were cut back, 3 bases at V and 3 bases at J, with 9 bases in the middle.

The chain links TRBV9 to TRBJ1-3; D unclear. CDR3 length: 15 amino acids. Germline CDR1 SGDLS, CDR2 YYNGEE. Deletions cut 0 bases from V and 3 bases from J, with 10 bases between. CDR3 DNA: TGTGCCAGCAGCGTAGCTACGGGGTTTGGAAACACCATATATTTT. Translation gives CASSVATGFGNTIYF. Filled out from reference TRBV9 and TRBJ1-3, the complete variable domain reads DSGVTQTPKHLITATGQRVTLRCSPRSGDLSVYWYQQSLDQGLQFLIQYYNGEERAKGNILERFSAQQFPDLHSELNLSSLELGDSALYFCASSVATGFGNTIYFGEGSWLTVV.

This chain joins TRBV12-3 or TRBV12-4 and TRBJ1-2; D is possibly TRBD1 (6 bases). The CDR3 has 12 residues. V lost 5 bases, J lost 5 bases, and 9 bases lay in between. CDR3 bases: TGTGCCAGCAGTCCTGGACAGTATGGCTACACCTTC. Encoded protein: CASSPGQYGYTF.

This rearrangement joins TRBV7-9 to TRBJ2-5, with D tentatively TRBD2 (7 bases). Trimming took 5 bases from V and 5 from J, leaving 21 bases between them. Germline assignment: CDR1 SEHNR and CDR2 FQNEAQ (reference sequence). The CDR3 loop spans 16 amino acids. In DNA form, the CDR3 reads TGTGCCAGCAGCCGGATGCGGGGGCCAAATAAGGAGACCCAGTACTTC. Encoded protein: CASSRMRGPNKETQYF.

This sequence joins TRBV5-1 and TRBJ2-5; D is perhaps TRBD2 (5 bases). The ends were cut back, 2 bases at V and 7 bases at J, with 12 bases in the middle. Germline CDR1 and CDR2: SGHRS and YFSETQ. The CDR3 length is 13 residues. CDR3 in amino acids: CASSFEGPRTQYF. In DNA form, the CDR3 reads TGCGCCAGCAGCTTTGAGGGCCCCAGGACCCAGTACTTC.

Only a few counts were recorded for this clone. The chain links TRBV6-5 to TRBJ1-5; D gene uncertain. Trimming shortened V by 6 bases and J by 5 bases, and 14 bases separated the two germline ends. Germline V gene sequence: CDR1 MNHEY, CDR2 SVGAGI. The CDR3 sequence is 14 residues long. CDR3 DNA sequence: TGTGCCAGCAGCGCAACGGACGGGCATCAGCCCCAGCATTTT. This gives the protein CASSATDGHQPQHF.

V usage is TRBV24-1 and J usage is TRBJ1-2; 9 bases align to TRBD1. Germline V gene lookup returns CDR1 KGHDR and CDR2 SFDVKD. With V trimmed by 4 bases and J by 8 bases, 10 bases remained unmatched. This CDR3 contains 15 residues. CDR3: CATSDSPDRGKGYTF. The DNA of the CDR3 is TGTGCCACCAGTGACTCCCCAGACAGGGGGAAGGGCTACACCTTC.

The CDR3 here is CASSSVAGGGGYEQFF. In nucleotides, the CDR3 is TGTGCCAGCAGTTCCGTAGCGGGAGGCGGAGGATATGAGCAGTTCTTC. The chain carries TRBV6-5 and TRBJ2-1; the match to TRBD2 covers 10 bases. CDR1 and CDR2 from the germline V gene are MNHEY and SVGAGI. This CDR3 contains 16 residues. The V segment lost 4 bases and the J segment 8 bases; nucleotides outside the gene matches: 11.

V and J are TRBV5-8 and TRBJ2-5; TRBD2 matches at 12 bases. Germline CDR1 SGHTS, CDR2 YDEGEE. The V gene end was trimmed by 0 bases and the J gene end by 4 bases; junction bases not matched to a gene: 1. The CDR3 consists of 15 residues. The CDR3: CASSLGLAGVETQYF. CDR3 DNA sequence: TGTGCCAGCAGCTTGGGACTAGCGGGGGTAGAGACCCAGTACTTC.